This TCR beta chain was observed in a study of blood T cell repertoires in COVID-19 (dated by TCRdb to 2020 to 2022). Study-wide context: Samples from collaborators originated in the United States, Italy and Spain and spanned both the acute and convalescent phases of COVID-19. The prospective study material was composed of cDNA or gDNA derived from T cells, B-cell-depleted T cells, or PBMCs. The dataset comprised deeply sampled blood TCRbeta repertoires from subjects exposed to, actively infected with, or recovered from COVID-19. The repertoires were released in a freely available public database intended as a resource for research on the immune response to SARS-CoV-2. The samples were drawn from the first 160 participants of the ongoing ImmuneRACE study and from some 1,300 subjects provided by 6 global collaborators. A de-identified subject ID, COVID-19 status, age in years and sex were almost always included in the sample metadata. HLA class I and class II types, where available, came from metadata supplied by the sample provider rather than from assay-based typing. Points the paper makes about the study in general: The amount of clinical and demographic metadata varied by source and participant and was provided uncurated.

Note on this clone: The antigen it binds to is not known. No base quality values were provided; no much bigger clone lies one nucleotide off.

The collaborating institutions used their own protocols to collect whole blood in K2EDTA tubes. Collaborator samples were shipped for TCRbeta analysis as frozen whole blood, isolated PBMCs, or DNA extracted from either sample type. The immunoSEQ Assay, a bias-controlled multiplex PCR, was used to amplify TCRbeta CDR3 regions from genomic DNA. The published analysis was carried out like this. Nucleated cell counts per sample were estimated from amplification of reference gene primers within the assay. To quantify the absolute abundance of each unique TCRbeta CDR3 rearrangement, sequence reads were collapsed and filtered. For each sample, productive Simpson clonality was calculated as the square root of Simpson's diversity index across productive rearrangements. TCRdb holds this immuneACCESS table with in-frame rearrangements only. Some clones are missing; in checked studies, unresolved V genes explain under half, and the rest has no known cause. The DNA was the basis for D and trimming; V, J and clone size are from that table. Across this sample there are about 140,000 clones, with over 70% seen only once. Of the sample, about 1.8% falls within the top ten clones.

Including the terminal cysteine and phenylalanine, the CDR3 comprises 13 residues. The kept DNA is CDR3 alone, 39 bases in frame from the first base. Between the V and J ends, shortened by 8 bases and 1 base respectively, the junction contains 12 bases. From a lookup of the germline V gene (reference sequence), CDR1 and CDR2 are MNHEY and SMNVEV. The source of this sequence is a woman aged 60 to 75 with acute or convalescent COVID-19. This receptor chain uses TRBV27 and TRBJ2-7; TRBD1 is a weak D gene call, 6 bases matching. Specimen: peripheral blood. Here the CDR3 is given as CASASGASYEQYF. Here is the DNA: TGTGCCAGCGCATCAGGGGCGTCCTACGAGCAGTACTTC.